This TCR beta chain originates from a study of shared clonotypes between healthy human individuals. For the study at large: Each donor's CD4 naive and CD4 memory cells filled three plates apiece, CD8 naive two, and CD8 memory one. Notes on the study in general: The small donor group covered limited genetic and exposure diversity.

The CDR3 is made up of 15 amino acids. V shed 0 bases and J shed 2 bases, with 10 bases lying between them. The V gene's germline CDR1 is SGHRS and CDR2 YFSETQ. Worth noting for this clone: Its target is unknown.

In the original analysis: Junction-only immunoSEQ sequences carried no quality scores, so filtering differed. Clones were read by immunoSEQ multiplex PCR, and TCRdb kept only the in-frame ones, dropping some. V and J calls and clone size are given by that table; D and trimming were obtained from the DNA. The sample includes approximately 1,000,000 clones, approximately 77% of them seen just once. The TCR was taken from a man aged 18-30 years in good health. Some clones in this sample may be carry-over from other donors' samples. Sequenced input: memory CD4+ T cells from PBMCs. The subset: CD45RA-negative fraction. The chain combines TRBV5-1 with TRBJ2-3, with D possibly being TRBD2 (5 bases). CDR3 loop: CASSLARDFTDTQYF. In DNA, the CDR3 is TGCGCCAGCAGCTTGGCCCGGGATTTCACAGATACGCAGTATTTT.